A selection of T cell receptor beta chains follows, all from one sample in a study of blood T cells in healthy people across ages. TCRdb recomputed calls from the 5' RACE reads with MiXCR, one row per CDR3 protein. This sample has hundreds of thousands of distinct CDR3 sequences, with approximately 53% found just once. Sequenced sample: blood. The source is a man aged 35-49 years in good health. Each CDR3 is given with its conserved first and last residue. The order of the fields is V gene, CDR3 protein.

v_gene: TRBV3-1; CDR3aa: CASSQEGLAGEETQYF
v_gene: TRBV29-1; CDR3aa: CSVEWGVRGYTF
v_gene: TRBV28; CDR3aa: CASSPSWGGLNEQFF
v_gene: TRBV7-3; CDR3aa: CASSPTGGGGTEAFF
v_gene: TRBV7-3; CDR3aa: CASSWTRTSGYNEQFF
v_gene: TRBV14; CDR3aa: CASSQEPQREIHETQYF
v_gene: TRBV5-8; CDR3aa: CASNPGGVETQYF
v_gene: TRBV7-2; CDR3aa: CASSSPRGQQFF
v_gene: TRBV28; CDR3aa: CASSIAGEGVADTQYF
v_gene: TRBV27; CDR3aa: CASSYDRNNYGYTF
v_gene: TRBV9; CDR3aa: CASSVGGSDIDEQFF
v_gene: TRBV6-1; CDR3aa: CASRDGTAIRYNSPLHF
v_gene: TRBV19; CDR3aa: CASSASSGRPLGTEQFF
v_gene: TRBV20-1; CDR3aa: CSATGAMDNEQYF
v_gene: TRBV29-1; CDR3aa: CSVAVTGLAHEQFF
v_gene: TRBV20-1; CDR3aa: CSATGSGGYTF
v_gene: TRBV9; CDR3aa: CASSVGRRSHVDDYGYTF
v_gene: TRBV7-9; CDR3aa: CASSPGLAGAQPKISDTQYF
v_gene: TRBV6-6; CDR3aa: CASLSGYEQYF
v_gene: TRBV6-5; CDR3aa: CASSWVGSGANVLTF
v_gene: TRBV29-1; CDR3aa: CSVVGTAYNEQFF
v_gene: TRBV11-3; CDR3aa: CASSLDGYEQFF
v_gene: TRBV10-2; CDR3aa: CASSAREGMFF
v_gene: TRBV5-5; CDR3aa: CASSYQDSQLNTEAFF
v_gene: TRBV29-1; CDR3aa: CSAPENGYTF
v_gene: TRBV7-2; CDR3aa: CASSLGPGPSSYNEQFF
v_gene: TRBV7-3; CDR3aa: CASSLQLAGVESTQYF
v_gene: TRBV12-5; CDR3aa: CASAQTVRYEQYF
v_gene: TRBV29-1; CDR3aa: CSVETGQGADTQYF
v_gene: TRBV7-9; CDR3aa: CASSPGTGIQGAEAFF
v_gene: TRBV21-1; CDR3aa: CAPFALTGTEDPLVESGANVLTF
v_gene: TRBV20-1; CDR3aa: CSARRRDRGFQPQHF
v_gene: TRBV12-3/TRBV12-4; CDR3aa: CASSSNRPSNQPQHF
v_gene: TRBV6-2/TRBV6-3; CDR3aa: CASSYSRSAGANVLTF
v_gene: TRBV29-1; CDR3aa: CSVETLAGSSSYNEQFF
v_gene: TRBV25-1; CDR3aa: CASSESGFGYGYTF
v_gene: TRBV6-1; CDR3aa: CASSEVRAGELFF
v_gene: TRBV5-1; CDR3aa: CASSIGQSGANVLTF
v_gene: TRBV5-5; CDR3aa: CASSPEIAGTSGKQDEQFF
v_gene: TRBV2; CDR3aa: CASSVVTPQYF